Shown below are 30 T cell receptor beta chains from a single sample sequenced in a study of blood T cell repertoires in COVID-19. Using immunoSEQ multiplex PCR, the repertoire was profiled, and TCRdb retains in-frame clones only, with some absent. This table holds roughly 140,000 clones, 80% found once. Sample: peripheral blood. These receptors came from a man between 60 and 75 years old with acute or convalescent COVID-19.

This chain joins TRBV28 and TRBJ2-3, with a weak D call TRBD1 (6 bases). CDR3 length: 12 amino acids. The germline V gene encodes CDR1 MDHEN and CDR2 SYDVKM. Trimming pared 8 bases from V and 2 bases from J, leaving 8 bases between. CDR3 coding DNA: TGTGCCAGCCAGGGGACCACAGATACGCAGTATTTT. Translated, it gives CASQGTTDTQYF.

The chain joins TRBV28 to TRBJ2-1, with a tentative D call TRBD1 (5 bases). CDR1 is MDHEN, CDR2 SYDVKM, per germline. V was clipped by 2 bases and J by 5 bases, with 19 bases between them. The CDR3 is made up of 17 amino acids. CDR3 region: CASSLNGQGRRNNEQFF. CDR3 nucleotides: TGTGCCAGCAGTTTAAATGGGCAGGGTAGGCGGAACAATGAGCAGTTCTTC.

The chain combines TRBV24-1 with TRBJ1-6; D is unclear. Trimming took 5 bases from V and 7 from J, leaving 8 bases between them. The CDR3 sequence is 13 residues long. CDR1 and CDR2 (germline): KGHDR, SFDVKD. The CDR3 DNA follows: TGTGCCACCAGTGCTGACGGGAATTCACCCCTCCACTTT. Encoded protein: CATSADGNSPLHF.

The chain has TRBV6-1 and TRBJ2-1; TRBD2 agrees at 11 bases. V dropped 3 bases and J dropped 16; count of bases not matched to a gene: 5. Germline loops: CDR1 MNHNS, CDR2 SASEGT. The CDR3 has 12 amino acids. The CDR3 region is CASSEVAGGLFF. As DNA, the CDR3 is TGTGCCAGCAGTGAGGTAGCGGGGGGGCTTTTCTTC.

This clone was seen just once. The CDR3 nucleotides read TGCAGCGTTAGGAGAAGCAAGGGCGGGAGGGCCGACGGCACAGATACGCAGTATTTT. Its translation is CSVRRSKGGRADGTDTQYF. The V and J genes are TRBV29-1 and TRBJ2-3; 9 bases align to TRBD2. Germline V gene lookup returns CDR1 SQVTM and CDR2 ANQGSEA. The J segment lost 1 base and the V segment lost 5 bases, leaving 19 bases of the junction unmatched. There are 19 residues in the CDR3.

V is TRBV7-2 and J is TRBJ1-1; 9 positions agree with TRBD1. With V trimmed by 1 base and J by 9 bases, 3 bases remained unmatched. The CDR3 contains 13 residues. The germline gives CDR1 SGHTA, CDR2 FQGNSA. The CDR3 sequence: CASSLGDRVKAFF. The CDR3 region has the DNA TGTGCCAGCAGCTTAGGGGACAGGGTAAAAGCTTTCTTT.

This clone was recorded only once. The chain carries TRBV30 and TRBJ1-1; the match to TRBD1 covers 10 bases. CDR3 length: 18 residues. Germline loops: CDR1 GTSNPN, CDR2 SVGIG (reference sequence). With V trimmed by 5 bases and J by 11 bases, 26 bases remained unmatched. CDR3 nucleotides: TGTGCCTGGGGGAGGGCCGCTACCGGGACAGGGGTCTATAAGGGGGCTTTCTTT. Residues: CAWGRAATGTGVYKGAFF. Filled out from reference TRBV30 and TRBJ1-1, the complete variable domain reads SQTIHQWPATLVQPVGSPLSLECTVEGTSNPNLYWYRQAAGRGLQLLFYSVGIGQISSEVPQNLSASRPQDRQFILSSKKLLLSDSGFYLCAWGRAATGTGVYKGAFFGQGTRLTVV.

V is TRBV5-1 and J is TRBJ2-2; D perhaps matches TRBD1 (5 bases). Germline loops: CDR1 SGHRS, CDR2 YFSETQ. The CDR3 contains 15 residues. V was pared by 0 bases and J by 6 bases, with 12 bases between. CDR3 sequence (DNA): TGCGCCAGCAGCTTGGTCACAGGTATCGCCGGGGAGCTGTTTTTT. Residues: CASSLVTGIAGELFF.

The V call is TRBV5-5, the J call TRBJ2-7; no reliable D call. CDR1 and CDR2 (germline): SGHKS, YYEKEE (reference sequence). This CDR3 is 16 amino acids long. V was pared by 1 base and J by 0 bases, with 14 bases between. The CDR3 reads CASSLMVTLSSYEQYF. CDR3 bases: TGTGCCAGCAGCTTGATGGTAACCCTGAGCTCCTACGAGCAGTACTTC.

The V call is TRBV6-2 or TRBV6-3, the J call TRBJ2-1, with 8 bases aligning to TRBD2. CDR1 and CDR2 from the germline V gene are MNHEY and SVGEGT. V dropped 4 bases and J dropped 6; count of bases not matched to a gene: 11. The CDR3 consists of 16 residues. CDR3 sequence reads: CASSSPPGGHGNEQFF. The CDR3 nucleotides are TGTGCCAGCAGTTCCCCCCCGGGAGGGCATGGCAATGAGCAGTTCTTC.

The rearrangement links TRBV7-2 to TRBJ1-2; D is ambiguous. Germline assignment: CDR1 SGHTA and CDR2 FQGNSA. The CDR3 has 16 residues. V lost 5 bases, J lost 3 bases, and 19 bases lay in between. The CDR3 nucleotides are TGTGCCAGCAGCCAGAACTCGGGATCGGTGGACTATGGCTACACCTTC. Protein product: CASSQNSGSVDYGYTF.

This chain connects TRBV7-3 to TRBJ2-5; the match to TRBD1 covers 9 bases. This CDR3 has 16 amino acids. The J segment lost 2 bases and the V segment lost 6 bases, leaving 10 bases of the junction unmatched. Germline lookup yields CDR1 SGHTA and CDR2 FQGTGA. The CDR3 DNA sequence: TGTGCCAGCAGTTCCCGAGACAGGGGGGATCAAGAGACCCAGTACTTC. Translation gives CASSSRDRGDQETQYF.

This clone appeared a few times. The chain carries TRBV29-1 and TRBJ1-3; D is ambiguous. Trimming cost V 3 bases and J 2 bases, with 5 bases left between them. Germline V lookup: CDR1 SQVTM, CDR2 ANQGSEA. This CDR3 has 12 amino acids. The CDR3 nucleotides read TGCAGCGTTGACGGGACTGGAAACACCATATATTTT. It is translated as CSVDGTGNTIYF. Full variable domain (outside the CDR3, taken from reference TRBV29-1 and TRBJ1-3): SAVISQKPSRDICQRGTSLTIQCQVDSQVTMMFWYRQQPGQSLTLIATANQGSEATYESGFVIDKFPISRPNLTFSTLTVSNMSPEDSSIYLCSVDGTGNTIYFGEGSWLTVV.

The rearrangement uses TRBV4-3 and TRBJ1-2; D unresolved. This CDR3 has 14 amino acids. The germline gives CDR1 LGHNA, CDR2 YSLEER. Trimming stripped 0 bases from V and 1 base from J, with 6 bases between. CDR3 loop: CASSQERVNYGYTF. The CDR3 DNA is TGCGCCAGCAGCCAAGAACGGGTTAACTATGGCTACACCTTC.

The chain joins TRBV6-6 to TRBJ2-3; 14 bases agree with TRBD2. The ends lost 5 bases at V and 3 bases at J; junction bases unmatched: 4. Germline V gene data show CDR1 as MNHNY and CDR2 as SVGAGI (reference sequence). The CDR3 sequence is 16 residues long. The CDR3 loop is CASSRLAGGMTDTQYF. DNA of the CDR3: TGTGCCAGCAGTCGACTAGCGGGGGGGATGACAGATACGCAGTATTTT.

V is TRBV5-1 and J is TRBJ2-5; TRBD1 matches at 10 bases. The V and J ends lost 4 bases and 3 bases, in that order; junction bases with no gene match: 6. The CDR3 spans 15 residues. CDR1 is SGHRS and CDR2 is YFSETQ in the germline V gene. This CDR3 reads CASSTTTGGEETQYF. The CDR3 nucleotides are TGCGCCAGCAGCACGACGACAGGGGGCGAAGAGACCCAGTACTTC.

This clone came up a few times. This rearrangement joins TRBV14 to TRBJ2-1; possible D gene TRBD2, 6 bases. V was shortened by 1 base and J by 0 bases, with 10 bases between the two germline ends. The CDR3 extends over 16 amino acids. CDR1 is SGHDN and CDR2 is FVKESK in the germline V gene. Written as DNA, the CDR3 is TGTGCCAGCAGCCAAGGATGGCGGGGCTCCTACAATGAGCAGTTCTTC. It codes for CASSQGWRGSYNEQFF.

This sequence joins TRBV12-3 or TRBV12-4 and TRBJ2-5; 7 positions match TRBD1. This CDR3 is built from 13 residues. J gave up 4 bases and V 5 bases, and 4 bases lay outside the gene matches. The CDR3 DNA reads TGTGCCAGCAGTCTGGCAGGGGGAGAGACCCAGTACTTC. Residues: CASSLAGGETQYF.

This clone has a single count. The CDR3 DNA follows: TGTGCCAGCAGTCAGGGACTTATCTCCTACAATGAGCAGTTCTTC. Amino acid sequence: CASSQGLISYNEQFF. V and J are TRBV28 and TRBJ2-1, with D maybe TRBD2 (6 bases). CDR3 size: 15 residues. The V gene's germline CDR1 is MDHEN and CDR2 SYDVKM. Trimming shortened V by 5 bases and J by 0 bases, and 11 bases separated the two germline ends.

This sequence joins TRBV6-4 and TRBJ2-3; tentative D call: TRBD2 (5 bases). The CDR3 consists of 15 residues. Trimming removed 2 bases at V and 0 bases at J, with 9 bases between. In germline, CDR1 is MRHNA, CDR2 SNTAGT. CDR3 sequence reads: CASSDRGFSTDTQYF. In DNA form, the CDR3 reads TGTGCCAGCAGTGACCGGGGATTCAGCACAGATACGCAGTATTTT.

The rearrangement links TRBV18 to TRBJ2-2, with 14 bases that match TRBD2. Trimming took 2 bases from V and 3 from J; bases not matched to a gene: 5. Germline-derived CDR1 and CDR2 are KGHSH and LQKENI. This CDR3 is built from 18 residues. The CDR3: CASSPETGLAGDTGELFF. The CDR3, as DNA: TGTGCCAGCTCACCAGAAACGGGACTAGCGGGGGACACCGGGGAGCTGTTTTTT.

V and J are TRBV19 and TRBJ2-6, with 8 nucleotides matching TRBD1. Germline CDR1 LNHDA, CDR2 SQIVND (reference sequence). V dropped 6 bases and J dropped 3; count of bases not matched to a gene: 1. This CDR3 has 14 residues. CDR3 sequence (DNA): TGTGCCAGTAGGGACAGGGTTGGGGCCAACGTCCTGACTTTC. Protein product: CASRDRVGANVLTF.

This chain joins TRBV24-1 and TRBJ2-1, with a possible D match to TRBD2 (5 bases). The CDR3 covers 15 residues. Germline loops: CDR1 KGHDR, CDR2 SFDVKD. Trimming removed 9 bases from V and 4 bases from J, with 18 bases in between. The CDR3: CATGVVGVGYNEQFF. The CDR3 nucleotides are TGTGCCACCGGCGTCGTCGGGGTTGGGTACAATGAGCAGTTCTTC.

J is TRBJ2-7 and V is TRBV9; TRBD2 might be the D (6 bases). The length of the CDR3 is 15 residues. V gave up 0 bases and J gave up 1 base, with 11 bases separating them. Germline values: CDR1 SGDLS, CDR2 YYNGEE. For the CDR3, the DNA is TGTGCCAGCAGCGTAGGTCTAGCGAGTTCCTACGAGCAGTACTTC. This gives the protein CASSVGLASSYEQYF.

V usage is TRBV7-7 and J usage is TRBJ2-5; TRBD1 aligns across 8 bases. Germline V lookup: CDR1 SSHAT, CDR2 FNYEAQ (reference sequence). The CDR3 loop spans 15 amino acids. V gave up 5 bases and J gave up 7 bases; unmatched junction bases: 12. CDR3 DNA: TGTGCCAGCAGCCCCGACAGGGGCGTTTTTGGGACCCAGTACTTC. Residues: CASSPDRGVFGTQYF.

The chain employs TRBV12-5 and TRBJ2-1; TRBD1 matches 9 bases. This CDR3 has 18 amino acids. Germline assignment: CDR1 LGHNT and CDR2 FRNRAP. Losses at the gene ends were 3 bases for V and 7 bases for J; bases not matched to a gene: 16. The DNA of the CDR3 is TGTGCTAGTGGTTTCCCCCTCCCTGGGACAGGGTGGGGAAATGAGCAGTTCTTC. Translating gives CASGFPLPGTGWGNEQFF.

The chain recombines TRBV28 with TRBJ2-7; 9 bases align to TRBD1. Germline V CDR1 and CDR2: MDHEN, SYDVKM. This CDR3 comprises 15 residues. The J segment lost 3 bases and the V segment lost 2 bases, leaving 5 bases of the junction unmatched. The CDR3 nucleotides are TGTGCCAGCAGTTTAGGGGGGACAGGGATCTACGAGCAGTACTTC. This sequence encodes CASSLGGTGIYEQYF.

CDR3 region: CSVERQVGYGYTF. CDR3 nucleotides: TGCAGCGTTGAGAGACAGGTCGGCTATGGCTACACCTTC. V gene TRBV29-1 combines with J gene TRBJ1-2, with D maybe TRBD1 (6 bases). Germline V gives CDR1 SQVTM, CDR2 ANQGSEA. The CDR3 extends over 13 amino acids. Trimming left V 3 bases short and J 4 bases short, with 12 bases between.

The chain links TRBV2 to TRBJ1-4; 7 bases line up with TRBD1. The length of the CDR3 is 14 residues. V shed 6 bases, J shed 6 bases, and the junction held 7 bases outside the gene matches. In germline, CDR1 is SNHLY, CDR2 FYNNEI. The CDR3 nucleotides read TGTGCCAGCAGCGTCCTCGGGACAGATGAAAAACTGTTTTTT. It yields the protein CASSVLGTDEKLFF.

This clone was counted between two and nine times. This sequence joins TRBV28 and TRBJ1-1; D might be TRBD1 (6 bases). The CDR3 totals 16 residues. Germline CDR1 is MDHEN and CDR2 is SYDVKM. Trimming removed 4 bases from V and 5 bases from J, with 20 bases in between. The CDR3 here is CASSSYHRARGTEAFF. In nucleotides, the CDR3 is TGTGCCAGCAGTTCGTATCACAGGGCCCGGGGAACTGAAGCTTTCTTT.